The clone carrying this T cell receptor (beta chain) was seen more than once but under ten times. The antigen is undetermined. The data were obtained in a study of T-cell memory formation after mild COVID-19. Turning to the study itself: Largely, TCR clusters stayed within a single donor. Findings and caveats of the study: Later expanders leaned CD4+, whereas clones that contracted between day 15 and 85 were balanced CD4/CD8. Mainly CM and EM harbored the contracting CD4+ clones; mainly EMRA harbored the CD8+ ones.

There are 18 residues in the CDR3. The germline CDR1 and CDR2 sequences are SNHLY and FYNNEI. V lost 3 bases, J lost 7 bases, and 16 bases stayed unmatched. TCRdb re-called the 5' RACE reads through MiXCR, storing one row per CDR3 protein. The sample yields about 470,000 distinct CDR3 sequences, 18% seen once. Source material: PBMCs or a T cell subset sorted from them (not recorded which). This receptor was obtained from an adult woman who had mild COVID-19 (a few samples of this study predate the infection). Cell type and time point are not known. J is TRBJ2-1 and V is TRBV2; 9 bases match TRBD2. The CDR3 nucleotides read TGTGCCAGCAGTGAGCAAGCTCGAGTCGCGGGGGGGCGTAATGAGCAGTTCTTC. As protein: CASSEQARVAGGRNEQFF.